This T cell receptor beta chain was recovered during a study of technical replicates of blood from a handful of donors (dated by TCRdb to the late 2010s). The library relied on the immunoSEQ multiplex PCR assay. TCRdb carries this immuneACCESS record with in-frame sequences only. Its versions omit some clonotypes, under half of them owing to an unresolved V gene in the studies checked, with the rest unexplained. The sample table lists fewer than 90,000 clones, about 93% of them with a count of one. About 0.26% of the sample is in the top ten clones. As regards this clone: The target of this receptor is not known. No base-level quality is on record; no much larger clone is a single base apart.

Here V drops 3 bases and J drops 10 bases, and the junction holds 3 bases not matched to any gene. Sequences SEHNR (CDR1) and FQNEAQ (CDR2) are obtained from the germline V gene (reference sequence). The CDR3 runs 12 residues from the cysteine to the phenylalanine. CDR3 DNA only is kept here, 36 bases in frame from base 1. The source material was T cells isolated from PBMCs. Recombination connected TRBV7-9 to TRBJ2-1, with TRBD2 identical over 7 junction bases. The clonotype comes from a human donor in good health. The CDR3 is CASSFGGGEQFF. Read as DNA, the sequence is TGTGCCAGCAGCTTTGGGGGAGGGGAGCAGTTCTTC.